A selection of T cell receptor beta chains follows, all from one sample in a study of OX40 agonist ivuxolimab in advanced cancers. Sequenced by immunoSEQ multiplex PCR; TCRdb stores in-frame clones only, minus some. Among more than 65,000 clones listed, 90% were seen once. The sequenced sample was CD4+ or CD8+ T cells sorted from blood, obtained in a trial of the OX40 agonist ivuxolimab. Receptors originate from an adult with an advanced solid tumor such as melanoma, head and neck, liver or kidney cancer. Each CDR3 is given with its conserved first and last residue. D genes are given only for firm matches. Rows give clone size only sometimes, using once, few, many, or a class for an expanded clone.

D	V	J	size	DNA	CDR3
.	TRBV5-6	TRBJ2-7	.	TGTGCCAGCAGCTTGGGGGGTCGGGATTGGGGTCACGAGCAGTACTTC	CASSLGGRDWGHEQYF
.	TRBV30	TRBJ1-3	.	TGTGCCTGGGGTGGAAACACCATATATTTT	CAWGGNTIYF
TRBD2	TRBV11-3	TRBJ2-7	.	TGTGCCAGCAGCTCCCGGGCTAGCGGGACATACGAGCAGTACTTC	CASSSRASGTYEQYF
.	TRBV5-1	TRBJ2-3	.	TGCGCCAGCAGAGGGGGGAGCTTAACAGATACGCAGTATTTT	CASRGGSLTDTQYF
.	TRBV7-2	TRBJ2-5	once	TGTGCCAGCAGCTCAACTACTACCCAGTACTTC	CASSSTTTQYF
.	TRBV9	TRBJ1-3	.	TGTGCCAGCAGCGTAGACTGGAACTCTGGAAACACCATATATTTT	CASSVDWNSGNTIYF
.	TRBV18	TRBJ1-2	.	TGTGCCAGCTCAAACAAGGTTGACTATGGCTACACCTTC	CASSNKVDYGYTF
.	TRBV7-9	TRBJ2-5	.	TGTGCCAGCAGCGCCGGTGGGGAGACCCAGTACTTC	CASSAGGETQYF
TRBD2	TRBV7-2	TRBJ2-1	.	TGTGCCAGCAGCTCTCAACTAGCGGGAGGGCGCAATGAGCAGTTCTTC	CASSSQLAGGRNEQFF
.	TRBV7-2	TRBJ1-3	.	TGTGCCAGCAGCTCAACAGGGCTTTCTGGAAACACCATATATTTT	CASSSTGLSGNTIYF
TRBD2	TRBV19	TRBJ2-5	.	TGTGCCAGTAGTAGGCCGGGAGGCCGGGAGACCCAGTACTTC	CASSRPGGRETQYF
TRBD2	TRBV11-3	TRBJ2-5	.	TGTGCCAGCAGCTCCATTTGGACTAGCGAAAAAGAGACCCAGTACTTC	CASSSIWTSEKETQYF
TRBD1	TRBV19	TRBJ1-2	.	TGTGCCAGTAGATTGGGACAGGGAAACTATGGCTACACCTTC	CASRLGQGNYGYTF
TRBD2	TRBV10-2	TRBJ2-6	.	TGCGCCAGCAGTGATCCGGGACTAGCGGGAGCTGGGGCCAACGTCCTGACTTTC	CASSDPGLAGAGANVLTF
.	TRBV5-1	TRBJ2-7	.	TGCGCCAGCAGCTTGGAACCGGGCGGGGAGCAGTACTTC	CASSLEPGGEQYF
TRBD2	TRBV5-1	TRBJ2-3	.	TGCGCCAGCAGCCAGGGACTAGCGTTCGGCACAGATACGCAGTATTTT	CASSQGLAFGTDTQYF
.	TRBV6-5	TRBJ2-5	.	TGTGCCAGCAGTTACCTTGACAACCGAGGAACCCAGTACTTC	CASSYLDNRGTQYF
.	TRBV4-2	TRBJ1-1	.	TGTGCCAGCAGCCAAGATCCCGACAGGAACACTGAAGCTTTCTTT	CASSQDPDRNTEAFF
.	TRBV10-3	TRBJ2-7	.	TGTGCCGGAGGCGGGATTGACTACGAGCAGTACTTC	CAGGGIDYEQYF
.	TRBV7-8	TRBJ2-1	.	TGTGCCAGCAGTTCCCGGCAGTTATCCTACAATGAGCAGTTCTTC	CASSSRQLSYNEQFF
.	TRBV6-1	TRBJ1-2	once	TGTGCCAGCAGTGACGGAGGGGTTGGCTATGGCTACACCTTC	CASSDGGVGYGYTF
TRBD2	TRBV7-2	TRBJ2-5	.	TGTGCCAGCAGCTTGAGGGGGACTAGCGGGAGTGAGACCCAGTACTTC	CASSLRGTSGSETQYF
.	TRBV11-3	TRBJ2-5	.	TGTGCCAGCAGCTTAGTAGGGGCGAAGGAGACCCAGTACTTC	CASSLVGAKETQYF
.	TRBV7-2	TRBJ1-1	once	TGTGCCAGCAGCTTAGGTTTAGGAACGCTGACGAACACTGAAGCTTTCTTT	CASSLGLGTLTNTEAFF
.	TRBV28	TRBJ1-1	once	TGTGCCAGCAGTTTGGGGAACCGCGGAGCTTTCTTT	CASSLGNRGAFF
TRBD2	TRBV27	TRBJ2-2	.	TGTGCCAGCAGTTTATCGATCGGATTAGCGGGAGGGTACACCGGGGAGCTGTTTTTT	CASSLSIGLAGGYTGELFF
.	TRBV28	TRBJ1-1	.	TGTGCCAGCAGTTTCCCGGGCTGGGACGTATATCGTGAGACTGAAGCTTTCTTT	CASSFPGWDVYRETEAFF
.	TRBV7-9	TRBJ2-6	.	TGTGCCAGCAGCTTAGAGCCGGGGGCCAACGTCCTGACTTTC	CASSLEPGANVLTF
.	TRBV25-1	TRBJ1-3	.	TGTGCCAGCAGTGAGCCCGGGCCTGGAAACACCATATATTTT	CASSEPGPGNTIYF
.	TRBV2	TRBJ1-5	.	TGTGCCAGCAGTGAGGGGGCTTTTAGCAATCAGCCCCAGCATTTT	CASSEGAFSNQPQHF
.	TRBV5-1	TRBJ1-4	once	TGCGCCAGCAGCCCCGGACAGACCTTTGGAAAACTGTTTTTT	CASSPGQTFGKLFF
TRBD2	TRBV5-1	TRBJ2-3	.	TGCGCCAGCAGCTTAGGACTAGCGGGAACCACAGATACGCAGTATTTT	CASSLGLAGTTDTQYF
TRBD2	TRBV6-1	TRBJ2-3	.	TGTGCCAGCAGTCGGCGGGAGGGCACAGATACGCAGTATTTT	CASSRREGTDTQYF
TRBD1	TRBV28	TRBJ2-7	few	TGTGCCAGTGGAGAGGGACAGGGGAAGGTTAGCGAGCAGTACTTC	CASGEGQGKVSEQYF
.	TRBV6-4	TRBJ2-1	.	TGTGCCAGCAGCCCCCGAGGCCTTAATTACAATGAGCAGTTCTTC	CASSPRGLNYNEQFF
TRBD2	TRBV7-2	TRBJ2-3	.	TGTGCCAGCAGCTTAGGACTAGCGGGAGGAGCAGATACGCAGTATTTT	CASSLGLAGGADTQYF
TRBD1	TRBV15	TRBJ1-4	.	TGTGCCACCAGCAGAGTTGACAGGGGAGAGGAAAAACTGTTTTTT	CATSRVDRGEEKLFF
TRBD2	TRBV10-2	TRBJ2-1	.	TGCGCCAGCAGTGAGTGGAGCGGGAGGAGGTCAAGGAATGAGCAGTTCTTC	CASSEWSGRRSRNEQFF
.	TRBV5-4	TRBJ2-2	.	TGTGCCAGCAGCGTCGCAGCAGGGGAGCTGTTTTTT	CASSVAAGELFF
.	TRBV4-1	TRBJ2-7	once	TGCGCCAGCAGCCAGGCAGCTAACTCCTACGAGCAGTACTTC	CASSQAANSYEQYF
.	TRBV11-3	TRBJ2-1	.	TGTGCCAGCAGCTTAGAGGGACTTTCCTACAATGAGCAGTTCTTC	CASSLEGLSYNEQFF
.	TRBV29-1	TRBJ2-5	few	TGCAGCGCTAAAAATGTCGGGATCCAAGAGACCCAGTACTTC	CSAKNVGIQETQYF
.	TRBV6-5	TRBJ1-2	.	TGTGCCAGCAGTAACAGGTTTGATAGCTACACCTTC	CASSNRFDSYTF
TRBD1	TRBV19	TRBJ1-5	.	TGTGCCAGTAGTAGGTCTTCGGGGGACAGGAGCAATCAGCCCCAGCATTTT	CASSRSSGDRSNQPQHF
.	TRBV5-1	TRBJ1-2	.	TGCGCCAGCAGCTTGGACGGGGCATACACCTTC	CASSLDGAYTF
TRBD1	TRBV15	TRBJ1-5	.	TGTGCCACCAGCAGAGAATCGACAGGGGACCAGCCCCAGCATTTT	CATSRESTGDQPQHF
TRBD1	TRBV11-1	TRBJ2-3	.	TGTGCCAGCAGCTTACGTTTAAGGGGGCCCTACACAGATACGCAGTATTTT	CASSLRLRGPYTDTQYF
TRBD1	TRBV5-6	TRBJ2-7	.	TGTGCCAGCAGCTTGAATACAGGGGGAGCCTACGAGCAGTACTTC	CASSLNTGGAYEQYF
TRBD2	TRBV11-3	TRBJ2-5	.	TGTGCCAGCAGCCCGGGACTAGCGGAACTCCAAGAGACCCAGTACTTC	CASSPGLAELQETQYF
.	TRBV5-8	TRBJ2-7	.	TGTGCCAGCAGCTTGACTAGCTTCTACGAGCAGTACTTC	CASSLTSFYEQYF
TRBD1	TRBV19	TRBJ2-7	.	TGTGCCAGTTGTTCCGGGACAGGGGGCTACGAGCAGTACTTC	CASCSGTGGYEQYF